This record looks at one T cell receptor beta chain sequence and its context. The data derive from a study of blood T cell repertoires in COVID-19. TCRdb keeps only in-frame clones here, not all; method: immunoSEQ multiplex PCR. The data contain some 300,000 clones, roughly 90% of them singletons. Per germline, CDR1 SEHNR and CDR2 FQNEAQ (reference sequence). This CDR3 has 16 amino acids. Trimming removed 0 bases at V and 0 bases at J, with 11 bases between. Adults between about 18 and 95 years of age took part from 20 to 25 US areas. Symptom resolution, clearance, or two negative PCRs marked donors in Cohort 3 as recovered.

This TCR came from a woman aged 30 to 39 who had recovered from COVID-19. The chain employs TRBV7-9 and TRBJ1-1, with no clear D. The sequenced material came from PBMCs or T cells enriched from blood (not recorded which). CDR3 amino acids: CASSLAAEEMNTEAFF. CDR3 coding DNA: TGTGCCAGCAGCTTAGCGGCGGAGGAGATGAACACTGAAGCTTTCTTT.